The 15 T cell receptor beta chains given below trace back to one sample, sequenced in a study of shared clonotypes between healthy human individuals (TCRdb year 2020). Library preparation employed the immunoSEQ multiplex PCR assay. The clones in this table, taken by TCRdb from immuneACCESS, are in-frame only. Not every clone is retained; where verified, under half of the shortfall comes from an unresolved V gene, and the cause of the rest is unknown. Here the sample has about 2.4 million clones; 80% to 95% occur a single time. Clones ranked in the top ten supply roughly 0.36% of the sample. Sequenced sample: naive CD4+ T cells from PBMCs. In the paper's terms, the cell subset or site label means: CD45RA+ positively selected. The source is a man aged 18-30 years in good health. Some clones in this sample may be carry-over from other donors' samples.

The chain recombines TRBV4-1 with TRBJ1-2; D remains ambiguous. V lost 0 bases and J lost 5, with 19 bases in between. The germline gives CDR1 MGHRA, CDR2 YSYEKL. This CDR3 has 17 residues. The CDR3 region is CASSQEKEGTPRYGYTF. CDR3 sequence (DNA): TGCGCCAGCAGCCAAGAAAAGGAGGGCACCCCGCGATATGGCTACACCTTC.

The rearrangement uses TRBV6-5 and TRBJ1-5, with a tentative D call TRBD1 (5 bases). V lost 6 bases and J 5 bases, leaving 11 bases between the germline ends. This CDR3 spans 13 amino acids. The V gene's germline CDR1 is MNHEY and CDR2 SVGAGI. The DNA of the CDR3 is TGTGCCAGCAGAGAGGACATTTATCAGCCCCAGCATTTT. Protein: CASREDIYQPQHF.

This chain joins TRBV5-1 and TRBJ2-4, with TRBD2 as a possible D gene (6 bases). CDR1 is SGHRS and CDR2 is YFSETQ in the germline V gene. Trimming cost V 4 bases and J 7 bases, with 21 bases left between them. CDR3 length: 16 residues. The CDR3 loop is CASSQLAGPGSNIQYF. CDR3 bases: TGCGCCAGCAGCCAACTCGCGGGACCAGGTTCGAACATTCAGTACTTC.

The rearrangement joins TRBV5-1 to TRBJ1-1; perhaps TRBD1 as D (5 bases). There are 17 residues in the CDR3. The V gene's germline CDR1 is SGHRS and CDR2 YFSETQ. The V end was cut by 1 base, the J end by 0 bases, with 16 bases between. CDR3 nucleotide sequence: TGCGCCAGCAGCTTGACGTCGGCCGGGGCAGTGAACACTGAAGCTTTCTTT. Protein: CASSLTSAGAVNTEAFF.

This clone appeared a single time. V and J are TRBV6-1 and TRBJ1-4; no definite D call. The V gene lost 4 bases and the J gene lost 0 bases, with 9 bases spanning the gap. The CDR3 has 15 residues. Germline V CDR1 and CDR2: MNHNS, SASEGT. As DNA, the CDR3 is TGTGCCAGCAGTGGCTTAGGTGCAACTAATGAAAAACTGTTTTTT. The encoded protein is CASSGLGATNEKLFF.

This sequence joins TRBV7-2 and TRBJ2-7, with 9 bases that match TRBD2. Germline assignment: CDR1 SGHTA and CDR2 FQGNSA. Germline trimming cut 6 bases from V and 7 bases from J; bases unmatched to any gene: 13. The CDR3 sequence is 15 residues long. CDR3 nucleotide sequence: TGTGCCAGCAGTATTGGGGGCGGGAGGGCCTGGGAGCAGTACTTC. Translated, it gives CASSIGGGRAWEQYF.

In nucleotides, the CDR3 is TGTGCCAGTCCCGCGGAGTCCGGAAATGAAAAACTGTTTTTT. Protein sequence: CASPAESGNEKLFF. This chain uses TRBV2 with TRBJ1-4; D gene unclear. This CDR3 comprises 14 residues. V lost 9 bases to trimming and J lost 5 bases, with 16 bases between them. Germline V CDR1 and CDR2: SNHLY, FYNNEI.

This chain joins TRBV28 and TRBJ2-2; 7 bases fit TRBD1. V was clipped by 6 bases and J by 3 bases; unmatched bases: 4. Looked up from germline, CDR1 is MDHEN and CDR2 is SYDVKM. The CDR3 runs 14 residues. CDR3 region: CASSTGVHTGELFF. CDR3 DNA: TGTGCCAGCAGCACAGGGGTCCACACCGGGGAGCTGTTTTTT.

The chain links TRBV5-1 to TRBJ2-7; no clear D gene. The germline gives CDR1 SGHRS, CDR2 YFSETQ. The V end was cut by 1 base, the J end by 4 bases, with 15 bases between. The CDR3 sequence is 15 residues long. The CDR3 region is CASSLSQTNPYEQYF. Here the CDR3 DNA reads TGCGCCAGCAGCTTGAGTCAGACAAATCCGTACGAGCAGTACTTC.

The CDR3 DNA is TGTGCCAGTAGTATGGGTCCCTACAATGAGCAGTTCTTC. Protein product: CASSMGPYNEQFF. The chain joins TRBV19 to TRBJ2-1; D remains ambiguous. Trimming cost V 3 bases and J 2 bases, with 5 bases left between them. CDR3 size: 13 residues. Germline CDR1 and CDR2: LNHDA and SQIVND (reference sequence).

The V call is TRBV9, the J call TRBJ2-1; D may be TRBD2 (5 bases). The V gene's germline CDR1 is SGDLS and CDR2 YYNGEE. V was clipped by 3 bases and J by 0 bases, with 13 bases between them. The CDR3 has 16 amino acids. The CDR3 region is CASSGPRADSYNEQFF. The CDR3 DNA follows: TGTGCCAGCAGCGGACCCCGAGCGGACTCCTACAATGAGCAGTTCTTC.

This rearrangement joins TRBV5-1 to TRBJ1-1, with D tentatively TRBD1 (6 bases). CDR1 and CDR2 from the germline V gene are SGHRS and YFSETQ. The ends were cut back, 4 bases at V and 3 bases at J, with 16 bases in the middle. The CDR3 runs 15 residues. The CDR3 nucleotides read TGCGCCAGCAGCCAGGGGAGGGGTGAGGACACTGAAGCTTTCTTT. Translating it yields CASSQGRGEDTEAFF.

The genes are TRBV28 and TRBJ1-2; possibly TRBD1 for D (5 bases). The V gene's germline CDR1 is MDHEN and CDR2 SYDVKM. The CDR3 is 10 amino acids. The CDR3 nucleotides read TGTGGTACTGGGACGGGCGGCTACACCTTC. This translates into CGTGTGGYTF.

The V and J genes are TRBV5-1 and TRBJ1-1; 12 positions match TRBD1. Germline values: CDR1 SGHRS, CDR2 YFSETQ. The CDR3 covers 16 residues. The J segment lost 4 bases and the V segment lost 6 bases, leaving 10 bases of the junction unmatched. The CDR3 sequence: CASTPGTGGARTEAFF. The CDR3 nucleotides are TGCGCCAGCACCCCCGGGACAGGGGGCGCCCGCACTGAAGCTTTCTTT. Looking up the rest from reference TRBV5-1 and TRBJ1-1 gives the full variable domain: KAGVTQTPRYLIKTRGQQVTLSCSPISGHRSVSWYQQTPGQGLQFLFEYFSETQRNKGNFPGRFSGRQFSNSRSEMNVSTLELGDSALYLCASTPGTGGARTEAFFGQGTRLTVV.

With respect to this clone: Other DNA sequences in this sample translate to the same CDR3. The DNA for the CDR3 is TGTGCCAGCAGCTTAGTAGGCAGGGTAAACACTGAAGCTTTCTTT. Its protein product is CASSLVGRVNTEAFF. The genes are TRBV7-9 and TRBJ1-1; D is perhaps TRBD1 (5 bases). The CDR3 runs to 15 residues. Germline values: CDR1 SEHNR, CDR2 FQNEAQ (reference sequence). Trimming cost V 1 base and J 2 bases, with 11 bases left between them. Filled out from reference TRBV7-9 and TRBJ1-1, the complete variable domain reads DTGVSQNPRHKITKRGQNVTFRCDPISEHNRLYWYRQTLGQGPEFLTYFQNEAQLEKSRLLSDRFSAERPKGSFSTLEIQRTEQGDSAMYLCASSLVGRVNTEAFFGQGTRLTVV.